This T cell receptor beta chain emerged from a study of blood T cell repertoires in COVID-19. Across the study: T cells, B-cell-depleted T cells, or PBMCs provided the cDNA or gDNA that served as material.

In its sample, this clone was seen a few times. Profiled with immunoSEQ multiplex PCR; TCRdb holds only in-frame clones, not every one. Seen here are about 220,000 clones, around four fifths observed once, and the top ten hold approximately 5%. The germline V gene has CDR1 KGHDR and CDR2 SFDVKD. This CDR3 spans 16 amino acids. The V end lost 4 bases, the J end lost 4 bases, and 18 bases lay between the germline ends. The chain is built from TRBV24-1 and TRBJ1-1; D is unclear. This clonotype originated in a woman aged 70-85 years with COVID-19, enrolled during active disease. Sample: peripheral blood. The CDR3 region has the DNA TGTGCCACCAGTGACTCCCATCTAGGAAGAGTCACTGAAGCTTTCTTT. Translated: CATSDSHLGRVTEAFF.